A single sample gave rise to the 7 T cell receptor beta chains below, sequenced in a study of T cell responses to AZD1222 COVID-19 vaccine. Using immunoSEQ multiplex PCR, the repertoire was profiled, and TCRdb retains in-frame clones only, with some absent. This table has fewer than 150,000 clones, under 90% appearing once. The sample in question was peripheral blood, obtained 28 days after the second AZD1222 dose. These receptors were taken from an adult who received the AZD1222 COVID-19 vaccine.

This clone came up once. The gene calls are TRBV6-5 and TRBJ1-1; D gene unclear. Trimming cost V 2 bases and J 1 base, with 11 bases left between them. The CDR3 runs 15 residues. CDR1 is MNHEY, CDR2 SVGAGI, per germline. The CDR3 sequence: CASSYVGNGNTEAFF. CDR3 nucleotides: TGTGCCAGCAGTTACGTTGGGAACGGGAACACTGAAGCTTTCTTT.

The chain is built from TRBV5-1 and TRBJ1-2; 7 bases are a match to TRBD1. This CDR3 spans 16 amino acids. Looked up from germline, CDR1 is SGHRS and CDR2 is YFSETQ. V lost 2 bases to trimming and J lost 4 bases; unmatched junction nucleotides: 11. This CDR3 reads CASSLDTQGSGYGYTF. The CDR3, as DNA: TGCGCCAGCAGCTTAGATACACAGGGGAGCGGCTATGGCTACACCTTC.

V gene TRBV6-5 combines with J gene TRBJ2-7, with 8 bases fitting TRBD1. Germline lookup yields CDR1 MNHEY and CDR2 SVGAGI. V lost 6 bases to trimming and J lost 6 bases; unmatched junction nucleotides: 10. The length of the CDR3 is 14 residues. CDR3 DNA sequence: TGTGCCAGCAGCCCAGGGGGCTCAATCGTCGAGCAGTACTTC. Protein sequence: CASSPGGSIVEQYF.

The J gene is TRBJ1-2, the V gene TRBV9; 10 positions agree with TRBD1. Germline V lookup: CDR1 SGDLS, CDR2 YYNGEE. CDR3 size: 15 residues. V gave up 4 bases and J gave up 5 bases; unmatched junction bases: 8. Here the CDR3 reads CASSSRTGGGYGYTF. CDR3 in DNA: TGTGCCAGCAGCTCCCGGACAGGGGGGGGATATGGCTACACCTTC.

V usage is TRBV28 and J usage is TRBJ1-5, with 8 bases aligning to TRBD1. The CDR3 sequence is 12 residues long. Germline V gene lookup returns CDR1 MDHEN and CDR2 SYDVKM. The CDR3 DNA is TGTGCAGCCTGGGACAGGAATCAGCCCCAGCATTTT. Translation: CAAWDRNQPQHF.

V gene TRBV19 combines with J gene TRBJ2-1, with D tentatively TRBD1 (5 bases). V dropped 5 bases and J dropped 4 bases, with 12 bases sitting between them. This CDR3 has 14 amino acids. Germline V gene data show CDR1 as LNHDA and CDR2 as SQIVND (reference sequence). Here the CDR3 reads CASSASTAYNEQFF. CDR3 coding DNA: TGTGCCAGTAGTGCCTCGACAGCTTACAATGAGCAGTTCTTC.

The rearrangement uses TRBV18 and TRBJ1-6, with D possibly matching TRBD1 (5 bases). The CDR3 sequence is 14 residues long. Trimming took 3 bases from V and 7 from J, leaving 10 bases between them. The germline CDR1 and CDR2 sequences are KGHSH and LQKENI. DNA for the CDR3: TGTGCCAGCTCACCCAAATCAGGGAATTCACCCCTCCACTTT. It specifies CASSPKSGNSPLHF.